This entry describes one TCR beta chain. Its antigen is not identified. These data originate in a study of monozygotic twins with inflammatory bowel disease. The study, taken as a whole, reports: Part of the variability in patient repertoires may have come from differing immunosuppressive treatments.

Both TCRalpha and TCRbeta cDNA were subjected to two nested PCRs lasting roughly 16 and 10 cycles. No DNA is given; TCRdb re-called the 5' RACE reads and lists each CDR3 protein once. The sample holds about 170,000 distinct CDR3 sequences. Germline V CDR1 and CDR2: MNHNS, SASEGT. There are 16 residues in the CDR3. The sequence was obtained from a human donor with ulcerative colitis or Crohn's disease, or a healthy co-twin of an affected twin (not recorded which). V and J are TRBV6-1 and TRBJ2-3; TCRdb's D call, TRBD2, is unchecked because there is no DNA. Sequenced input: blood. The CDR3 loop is CASSEEVAVAADTQYF.